This T cell receptor beta chain is drawn from a study of blood T cell repertoires in COVID-19. Study-level background: The United States, Italy and Spain provided the acute and convalescent COVID-19 samples. PBMCs, B-cell-depleted T cells, or T cells provided the cDNA or gDNA that made up the material.

From germline, CDR1 is MDHEN and CDR2 SYDVKM. The CDR3 totals 13 residues. V was trimmed by 7 bases and J by 7 bases, leaving 16 bases between them. As processed by the authors: Amplified reference gene primers provided the basis for estimating nucleated cell counts. The method was immunoSEQ multiplex PCR; TCRdb's version includes in-frame clones alone and lacks a portion of them. V and J calls plus clone size are reproduced from that table; the DNA served to infer D and trimming. The table lists more than 95,000 clones, about 80% of them singletons, with around a quarter in the top ten. This TCR was sampled from a man in his 60s with acute or convalescent COVID-19. V and J are TRBV28 and TRBJ1-1; D not certain. Sequencing used peripheral blood. CDR3 DNA sequence: TGTGCCAGCATCACCGGGAACAGACGTGAAGCTTTCTTT. Translating it yields CASITGNRREAFF.